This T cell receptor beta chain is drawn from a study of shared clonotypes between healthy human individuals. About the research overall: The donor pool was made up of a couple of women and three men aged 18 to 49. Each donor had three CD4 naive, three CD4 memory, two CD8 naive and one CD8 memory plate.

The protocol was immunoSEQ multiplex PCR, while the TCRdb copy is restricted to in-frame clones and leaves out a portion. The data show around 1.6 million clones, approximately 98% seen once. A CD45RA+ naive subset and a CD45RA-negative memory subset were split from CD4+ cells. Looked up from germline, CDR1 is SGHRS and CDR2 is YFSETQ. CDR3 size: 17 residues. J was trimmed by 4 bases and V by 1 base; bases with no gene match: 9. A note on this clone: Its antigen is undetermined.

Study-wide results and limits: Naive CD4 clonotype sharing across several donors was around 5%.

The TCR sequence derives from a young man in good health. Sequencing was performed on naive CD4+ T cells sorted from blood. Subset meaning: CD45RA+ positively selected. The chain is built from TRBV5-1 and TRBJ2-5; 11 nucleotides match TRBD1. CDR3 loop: CASSLWARTGGAETQYF. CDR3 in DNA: TGCGCCAGCAGCTTGTGGGCCCGGACAGGGGGCGCAGAGACCCAGTACTTC.